This T cell receptor (beta chain) was retrieved from a study of early T cells in non-severe SARS-CoV-2 infection. The wider study: Chains were not paired, and sequencing was done on bulk RNA from unsorted whole blood. Study results and limitations: In VDJdb matching, anti-spike CD8 responses were favored while private and CD4 specificities went missing.

Attachment of unique molecular identifiers was made to individual cDNA molecules. TCRdb itself ran the 5' RACE reads through MiXCR, one entry per CDR3 protein. The table shows approximately 70,000 distinct CDR3 sequences, with around 12% occurring only once. This CDR3 region has 13 residues. Germline V CDR1 and CDR2: MDHEN, SYDVKM. Trimming cost V 6 bases and J 3 bases, with 11 bases left between them. This clonotype was seen more than once but under ten times. What it recognizes is unknown. The chain couples TRBV28 to TRBJ1-1, with a tentative D call TRBD1 (5 bases). Sequenced material: whole blood, taken at baseline. This TCR was recovered from an adult who was a healthcare worker with PCR-confirmed SARS-CoV-2 infection or an uninfected control (not recorded which). CDR3 sequence reads: CASRKQVYTEAFF. In DNA form, the CDR3 reads TGTGCCAGCAGGAAACAGGTTTACACTGAAGCTTTCTTT.